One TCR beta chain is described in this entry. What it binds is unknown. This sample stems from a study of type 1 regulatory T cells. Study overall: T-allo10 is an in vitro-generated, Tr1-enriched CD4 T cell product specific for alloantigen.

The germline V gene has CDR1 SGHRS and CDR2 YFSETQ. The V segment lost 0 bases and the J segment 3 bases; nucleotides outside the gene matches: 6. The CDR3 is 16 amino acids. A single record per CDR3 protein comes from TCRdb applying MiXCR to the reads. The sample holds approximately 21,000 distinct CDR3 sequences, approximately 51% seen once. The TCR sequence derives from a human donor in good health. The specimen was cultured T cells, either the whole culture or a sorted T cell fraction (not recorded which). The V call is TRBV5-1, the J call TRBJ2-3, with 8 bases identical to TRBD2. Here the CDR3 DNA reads TGCGCCAGCAGCTTGGCCGCGAGACTAGCGACAGATACGCAGTATTTT. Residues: CASSLAARLATDTQYF. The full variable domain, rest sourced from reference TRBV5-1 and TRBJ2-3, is KAGVTQTPRYLIKTRGQQVTLSCSPISGHRSVSWYQQTPGQGLQFLFEYFSETQRNKGNFPGRFSGRQFSNSRSEMNVSTLELGDSALYLCASSLAARLATDTQYFGPGTRLTVL.